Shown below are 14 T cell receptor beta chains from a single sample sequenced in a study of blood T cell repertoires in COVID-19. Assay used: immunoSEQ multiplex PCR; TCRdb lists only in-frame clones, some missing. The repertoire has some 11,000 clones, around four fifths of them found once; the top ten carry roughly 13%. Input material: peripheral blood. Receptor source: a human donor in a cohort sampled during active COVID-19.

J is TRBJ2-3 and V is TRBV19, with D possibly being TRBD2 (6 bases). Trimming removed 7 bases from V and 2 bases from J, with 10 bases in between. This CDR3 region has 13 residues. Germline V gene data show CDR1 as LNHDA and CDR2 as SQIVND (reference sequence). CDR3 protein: CASMAGTTDTQYF. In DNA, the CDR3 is TGTGCCAGTATGGCGGGAACCACAGATACGCAGTATTTT.

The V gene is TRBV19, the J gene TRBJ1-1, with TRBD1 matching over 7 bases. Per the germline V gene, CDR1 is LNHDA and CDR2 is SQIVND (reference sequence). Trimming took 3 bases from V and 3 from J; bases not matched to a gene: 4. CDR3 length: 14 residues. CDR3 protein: CASSMTGTYTEAFF. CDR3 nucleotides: TGTGCCAGTAGTATGACAGGGACTTACACTGAAGCTTTCTTT. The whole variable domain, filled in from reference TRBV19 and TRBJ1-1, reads DGGITQSPKYLFRKEGQNVTLSCEQNLNHDAMYWYRQDPGQGLRLIYYSQIVNDFQKGDIAEGYSVSREKKESFPLTVTSAQKNPTAFYLCASSMTGTYTEAFFGQGTRLTVV.

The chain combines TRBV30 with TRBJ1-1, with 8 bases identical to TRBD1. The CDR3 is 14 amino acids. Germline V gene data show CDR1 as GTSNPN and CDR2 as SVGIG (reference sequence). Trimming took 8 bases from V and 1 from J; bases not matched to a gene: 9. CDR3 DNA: TGTGCCCAAAAACGGGACAGGCGGAACACTGAAGCTTTCTTT. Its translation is CAQKRDRRNTEAFF. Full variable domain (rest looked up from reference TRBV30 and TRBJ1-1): SQTIHQWPATLVQPVGSPLSLECTVEGTSNPNLYWYRQAAGRGLQLLFYSVGIGQISSEVPQNLSASRPQDRQFILSSKKLLLSDSGFYLCAQKRDRRNTEAFFGQGTRLTVV.

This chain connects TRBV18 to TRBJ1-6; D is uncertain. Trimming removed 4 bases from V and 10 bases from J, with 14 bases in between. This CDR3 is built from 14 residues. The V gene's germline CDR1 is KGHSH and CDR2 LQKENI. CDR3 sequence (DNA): TGTGCCAGCTCACTCCGGGAGTGGCGCTCACCCCTCCACTTT. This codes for CASSLREWRSPLHF.

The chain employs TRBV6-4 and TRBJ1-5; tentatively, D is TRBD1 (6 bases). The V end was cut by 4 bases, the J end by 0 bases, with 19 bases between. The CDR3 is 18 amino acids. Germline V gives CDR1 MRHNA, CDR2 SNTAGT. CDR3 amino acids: CASSAGTPRFYSNQPQHF. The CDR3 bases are TGTGCCAGCAGTGCCGGGACACCTAGGTTCTATAGCAATCAGCCCCAGCATTTT.

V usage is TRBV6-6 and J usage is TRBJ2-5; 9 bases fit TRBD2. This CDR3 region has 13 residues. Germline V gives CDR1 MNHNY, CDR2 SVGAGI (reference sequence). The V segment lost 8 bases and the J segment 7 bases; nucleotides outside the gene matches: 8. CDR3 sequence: CASRPAGGGTQYF. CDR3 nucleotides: TGTGCCAGCCGCCCAGCGGGAGGAGGGACCCAGTACTTC.

For the CDR3, the DNA is TGTGCCAGCAAGCTAGCGGTACTGGAGACCCAGTACTTC. Its protein is CASKLAVLETQYF. The genes are TRBV28 and TRBJ2-5, with TRBD2 identical over 7 bases. Trimming removed 7 bases from V and 5 bases from J; junction bases left unmatched: 7. CDR1 and CDR2 (germline): MDHEN, SYDVKM. The CDR3 spans 13 residues.

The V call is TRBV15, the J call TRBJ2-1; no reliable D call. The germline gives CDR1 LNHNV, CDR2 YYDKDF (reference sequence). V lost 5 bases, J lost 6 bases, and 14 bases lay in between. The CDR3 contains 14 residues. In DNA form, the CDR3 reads TGTGCCACCAGCCGCGTTGGGCCCTTCAATGAGCAGTTCTTC. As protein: CATSRVGPFNEQFF.

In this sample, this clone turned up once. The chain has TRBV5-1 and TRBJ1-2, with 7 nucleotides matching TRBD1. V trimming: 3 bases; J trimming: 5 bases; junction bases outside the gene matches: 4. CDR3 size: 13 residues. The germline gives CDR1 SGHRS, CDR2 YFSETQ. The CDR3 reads CASSSRDSYGYTF. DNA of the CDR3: TGCGCCAGCAGCTCCAGGGACAGTTATGGCTACACCTTC.

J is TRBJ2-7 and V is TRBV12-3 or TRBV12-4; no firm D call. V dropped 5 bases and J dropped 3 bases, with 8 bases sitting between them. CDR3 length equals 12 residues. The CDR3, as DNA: TGTGCCAGCAGTGGTAGTTTCTACGAGCAGTACTTC. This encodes CASSGSFYEQYF.

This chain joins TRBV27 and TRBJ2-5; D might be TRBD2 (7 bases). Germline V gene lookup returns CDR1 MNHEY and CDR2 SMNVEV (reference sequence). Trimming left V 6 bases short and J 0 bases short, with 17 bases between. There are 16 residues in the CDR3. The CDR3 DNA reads TGTGCCAGCAGCTCCGAAGAGGGGGGGGACCAAGAGACCCAGTACTTC. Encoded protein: CASSSEEGGDQETQYF.

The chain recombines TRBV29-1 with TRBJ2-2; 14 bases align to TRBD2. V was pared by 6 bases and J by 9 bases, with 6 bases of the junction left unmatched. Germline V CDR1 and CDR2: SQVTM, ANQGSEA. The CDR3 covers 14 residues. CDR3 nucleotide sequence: TGCAGCGTATTAGGGACTAGCGGGAGTTGGGAGCTGTTTTTT. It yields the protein CSVLGTSGSWELFF.

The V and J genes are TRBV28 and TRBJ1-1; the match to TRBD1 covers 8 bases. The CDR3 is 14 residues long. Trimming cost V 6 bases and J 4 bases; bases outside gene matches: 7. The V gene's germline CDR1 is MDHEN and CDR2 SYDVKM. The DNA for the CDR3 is TGTGCCAGCAGCTCGACAGGGGTGGGCACTGAAGCTTTCTTT. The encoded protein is CASSSTGVGTEAFF.

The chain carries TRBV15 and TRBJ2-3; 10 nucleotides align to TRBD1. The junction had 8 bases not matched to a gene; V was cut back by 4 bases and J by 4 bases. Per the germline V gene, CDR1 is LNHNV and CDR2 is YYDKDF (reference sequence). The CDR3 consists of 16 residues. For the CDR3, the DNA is TGTGCCACCAGCATCTCGACAGGGGGCTTTGCAGATACGCAGTATTTT. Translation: CATSISTGGFADTQYF.